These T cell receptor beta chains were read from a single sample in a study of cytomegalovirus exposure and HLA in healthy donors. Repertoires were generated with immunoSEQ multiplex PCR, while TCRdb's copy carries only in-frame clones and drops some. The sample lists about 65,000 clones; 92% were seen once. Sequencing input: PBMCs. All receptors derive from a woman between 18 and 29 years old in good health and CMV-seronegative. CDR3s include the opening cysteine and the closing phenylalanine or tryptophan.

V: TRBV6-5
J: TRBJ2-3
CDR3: CAFGGGGRTDTQYF

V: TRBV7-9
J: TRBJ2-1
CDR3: CASSPRTGNSYNEQFF

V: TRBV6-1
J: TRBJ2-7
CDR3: CASRTYDSSYEQYF

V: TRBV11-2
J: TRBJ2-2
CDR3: CASSLLRGQGANTGELFF

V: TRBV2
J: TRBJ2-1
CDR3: CASSQRGSGYNEQFF

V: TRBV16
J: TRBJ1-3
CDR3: CASSQYGDRNSGNTIYF

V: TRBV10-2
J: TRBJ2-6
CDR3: CASRGGGSLSGANVLTF

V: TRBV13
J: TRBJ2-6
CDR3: CARRTGPSSGANVLTF

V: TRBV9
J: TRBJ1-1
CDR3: CASSVGGGRTEAFF

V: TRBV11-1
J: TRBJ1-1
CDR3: CASSLIDRGTEAFF

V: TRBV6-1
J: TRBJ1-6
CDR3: CASSEDRDRGNSPLHF

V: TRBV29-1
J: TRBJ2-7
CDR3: CSGGQGADEQYF

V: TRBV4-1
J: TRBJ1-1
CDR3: CASSQPPRGKLEAFF

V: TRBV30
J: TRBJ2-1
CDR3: CAWSGRSQFF

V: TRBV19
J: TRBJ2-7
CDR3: CASSTPGASQYEQYF

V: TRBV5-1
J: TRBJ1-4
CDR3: CASSLNKNEKLFF

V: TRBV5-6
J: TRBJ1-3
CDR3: CASSTTEHSGNTIYF

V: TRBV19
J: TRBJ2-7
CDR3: CASYPLPYLGDRVSYEQYF

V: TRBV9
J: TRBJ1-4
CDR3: CASSATGSTNEKLFF

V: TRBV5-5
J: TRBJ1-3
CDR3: CASSPPGGRAGNTIYF

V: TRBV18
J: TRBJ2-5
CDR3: CASSEGNGETQYF

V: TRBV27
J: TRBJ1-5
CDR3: CASSLSGSWNSLYSNQPQHF

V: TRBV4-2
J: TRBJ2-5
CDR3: CASSQVAAGGLQETQYF